The clone carrying this T cell receptor beta chain was seen ten or more times. Its antigen remains unknown. The data were obtained in a study of post-analysis software for immune sequencing data. Findings and caveats of the study: Versus controls, multiple sclerosis patients showed significantly lower diversity (normalized Chao1). Four to six TRBV segments (TRBV5-6, TRBV5-1 and TRBV20-1 among them) occurred more frequently in patients than in controls.

Presence of unique molecular identifiers characterized the TCR beta cDNA libraries. Researchers reported 550,000 or so cDNA molecules coming from roughly 1 to 10 million T cells. TCRdb ran MiXCR on the PCR reads and lists one entry per CDR3 protein. The sample has roughly 160,000 distinct CDR3 sequences; about 34% are singletons. V gave up 1 base and J gave up 2 bases, with 10 bases separating them. Germline V lookup: CDR1 SGHDT, CDR2 YYEEEE. The CDR3 consists of 15 residues. The sequenced sample was blood, obtained after autologous hematopoietic stem cell transplantation. This clonotype originated in a girl aged 5-17 years with multiple sclerosis. The J gene is TRBJ1-5, the V gene TRBV5-6; no definite D call. CDR3 loop: CASSLTGSGNQPQHF. The CDR3 DNA reads as TGTGCCAGCAGCTTGACTGGGTCGGGCAATCAGCCCCAGCATTTT. The variable domain in full, completed from reference TRBV5-6 and TRBJ1-5, reads DAGVTQSPTHLIKTRGQQVTLRCSPKSGHDTVSWYQQALGQGPQFIFQYYEEEERQRGNFPDRFSGHQFPNYSSELNVNALLLGDSALYLCASSLTGSGNQPQHFGDGTRLSIL.